Listed below are T cell receptor beta chains from one sample, sequenced in a study of glioma-infiltrating T cells after dendritic cell vaccination. Profiled with immunoSEQ multiplex PCR; TCRdb holds only in-frame clones, not every one. The table includes nearly 85,000 clones, about 90% detected once. This material consisted of blood, taken before dendritic cell vaccination. Source of these receptors: a human donor with glioblastoma. CDR3s include the opening cysteine and the closing phenylalanine or tryptophan. A D gene is named only where the DNA matches it firmly. Not every row has a clone size; where given, it reads once, few, many or a size class.

v_gene	abundance	d_gene	j_gene	CDR3aa	CDR3nt
TRBV18	NA	NA	TRBJ1-1	CASSPGQLPMNTEAFF	TGTGCCAGCTCACCCGGACAGCTTCCGATGAACACTGAAGCTTTCTTT
TRBV29-1	NA	TRBD1	TRBJ2-7	CSVGDRVYEQYF	TGCAGCGTTGGGGACAGAGTCTACGAGCAGTACTTC
TRBV6-1	NA	NA	TRBJ1-3	CASSAVNSGNTIYF	TGTGCCAGCAGTGCAGTTAACTCTGGAAACACCATATATTTT
TRBV2	NA	TRBD2	TRBJ2-1	CASTRGTSGGDEQFF	TGTGCCAGCACCCGGGGGACTAGCGGGGGTGATGAGCAGTTCTTC
TRBV19	NA	NA	TRBJ1-2	CASRYTIANYGYTF	TGTGCCAGTAGATATACCATAGCTAACTATGGCTACACCTTC
TRBV27	NA	NA	TRBJ1-1	CASSFLHRNTEAFF	TGTGCCAGCAGTTTTTTACACAGGAACACTGAAGCTTTCTTT
TRBV6-5	NA	TRBD1	TRBJ1-1	CASSSPRGTEAFF	TGTGCCAGCAGTTCCCCCAGGGGGACTGAAGCTTTCTTT
TRBV5-1	NA	NA	TRBJ1-5	CASSPGPGAAQPQHF	TGCGCCAGCAGCCCTGGACCAGGGGCGGCGCAGCCCCAGCATTTT
TRBV5-5	NA	NA	TRBJ2-3	CASSLRQGPQSTDTQYF	TGTGCCAGCAGCTTGCGCCAGGGGCCCCAAAGCACAGATACGCAGTATTTT
TRBV6-5	few	NA	TRBJ1-1	CASSYSVSASGTEAFF	TGTGCCAGCAGTTACTCGGTCTCGGCTAGTGGCACTGAAGCTTTCTTT
TRBV5-6	NA	NA	TRBJ2-3	CASTRGEGTDTQYF	TGTGCCAGCACCCGGGGAGAGGGAACAGATACGCAGTATTTT
TRBV19	NA	TRBD1	TRBJ1-1	CASSGQGNTEAFF	TGTGCCAGTAGTGGACAGGGGAACACTGAAGCTTTCTTT
TRBV4-2	NA	TRBD1	TRBJ2-1	CASSQAGQGPNEQFF	TGTGCCAGCAGCCAGGCCGGACAGGGGCCCAATGAGCAGTTCTTC
TRBV20-1	NA	NA	TRBJ1-1	CSASGGTEAFF	TGCAGTGCATCCGGGGGCACTGAAGCTTTCTTT
TRBV5-1	NA	TRBD2	TRBJ2-1	CASSASTSGSRNEQFF	TGCGCCAGCAGCGCCTCTACTAGCGGGAGCCGGAATGAGCAGTTCTTC
TRBV12-5	NA	NA	TRBJ2-3	CASGQGYTQYF	TGTGCTAGTGGCCAGGGGTATACGCAGTATTTT
TRBV7-9	once	TRBD1	TRBJ1-2	CASSWTGQGYTF	TGTGCCAGCAGCTGGACAGGGCAAGGCTACACCTTC
TRBV7-9	NA	TRBD1	TRBJ1-2	CASSPGGKYGYTF	TGTGCCAGCAGCCCAGGGGGAAAGTATGGCTACACCTTC
TRBV14	once	TRBD1	TRBJ1-1	CASSPNRGMNTEAFF	TGTGCCAGCAGCCCAAACAGGGGGATGAACACTGAAGCTTTCTTT
TRBV7-9	NA	NA	TRBJ1-1	CASTQGNTEAFF	TGTGCCAGCACTCAGGGGAACACTGAAGCTTTCTTT
TRBV2	NA	TRBD2	TRBJ2-1	CASSEVLAGAGGEQFF	TGTGCCAGCAGTGAAGTACTAGCGGGGGCCGGGGGTGAGCAGTTCTTC
TRBV6-6	once	TRBD1	TRBJ1-5	CASSQQGFPDSPQHF	TGTGCCAGCAGTCAACAGGGGTTCCCAGATTCTCCCCAGCATTTT